In its sample, the clone carrying this T cell receptor beta chain was seen many times. Synthesis of cDNA was carried out by template-switch 5'RACE. The reaction used 10-nucleotide random UMIs. TCRdb fed the 5' RACE reads into MiXCR, producing one record per CDR3 protein. The sample lists 40,000 or so distinct CDR3 sequences, approximately 10% occurring once. V lost 4 bases and J 9 bases, leaving 8 bases between the germline ends. This CDR3 is 11 amino acids long. The data stem from a study of neurological immune-mediated disorders. Time point: technical triplicate 1. The source is a man aged 60 to 69 with HTLV-1-associated myelopathy (HAM/TSP). Sequenced: PBMCs. The chain couples TRBV12-3 or TRBV12-4 to TRBJ2-3; D is uncertain. CDR3 amino acids: CASSSSGTQYF. The CDR3 nucleotides are TGTGCCAGCAGTTCCAGTGGCACGCAGTATTTT.